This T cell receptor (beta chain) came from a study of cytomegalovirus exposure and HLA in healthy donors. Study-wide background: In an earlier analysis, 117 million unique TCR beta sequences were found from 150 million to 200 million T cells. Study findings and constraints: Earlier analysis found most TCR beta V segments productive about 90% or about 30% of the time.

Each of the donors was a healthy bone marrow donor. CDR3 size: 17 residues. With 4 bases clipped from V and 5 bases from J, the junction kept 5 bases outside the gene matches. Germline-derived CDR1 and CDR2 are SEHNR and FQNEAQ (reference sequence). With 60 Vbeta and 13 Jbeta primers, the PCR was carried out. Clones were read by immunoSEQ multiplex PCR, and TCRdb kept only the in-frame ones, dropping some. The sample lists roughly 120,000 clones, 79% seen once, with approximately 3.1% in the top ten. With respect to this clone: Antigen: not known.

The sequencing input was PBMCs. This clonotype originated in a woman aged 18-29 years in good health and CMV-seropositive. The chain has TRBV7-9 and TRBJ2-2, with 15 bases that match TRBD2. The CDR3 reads CASSSGLAGGPTGELFF. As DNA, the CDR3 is TGTGCCAGCAGCTCAGGACTAGCGGGAGGGCCAACCGGGGAGCTGTTTTTT.